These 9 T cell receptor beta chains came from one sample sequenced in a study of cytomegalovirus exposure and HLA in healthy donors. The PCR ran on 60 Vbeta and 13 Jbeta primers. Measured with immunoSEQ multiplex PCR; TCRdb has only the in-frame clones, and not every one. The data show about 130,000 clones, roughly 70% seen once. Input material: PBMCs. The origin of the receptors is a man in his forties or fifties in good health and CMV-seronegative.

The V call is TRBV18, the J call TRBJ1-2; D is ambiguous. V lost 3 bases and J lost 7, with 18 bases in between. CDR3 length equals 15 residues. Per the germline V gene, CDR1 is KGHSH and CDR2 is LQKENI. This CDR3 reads CASSPVILPYGGYTF. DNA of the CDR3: TGTGCCAGCTCACCCGTGATCTTACCCTACGGTGGCTACACCTTC. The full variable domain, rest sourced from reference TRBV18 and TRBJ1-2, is NAGVMQNPRHLVRRRGQEARLRCSPMKGHSHVYWYRQLPEEGLKFMVYLQKENIIDESGMPKERFSAEFPKEGPSILRIQQVVRGDSAAYFCASSPVILPYGGYTFGSGTRLTVV.

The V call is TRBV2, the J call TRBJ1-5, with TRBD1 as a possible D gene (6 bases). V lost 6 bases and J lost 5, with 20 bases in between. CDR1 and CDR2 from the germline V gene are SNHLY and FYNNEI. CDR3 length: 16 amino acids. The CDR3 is CASRGHPWGGDQPQHF. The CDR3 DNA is TGTGCCAGCAGGGGACACCCGTGGGGTGGGGATCAGCCCCAGCATTTT.

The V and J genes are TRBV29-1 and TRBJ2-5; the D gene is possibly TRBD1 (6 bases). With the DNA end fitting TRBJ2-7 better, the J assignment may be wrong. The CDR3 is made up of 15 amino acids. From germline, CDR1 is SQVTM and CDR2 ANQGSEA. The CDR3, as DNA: TGCAGCGTTGGCATAACAACAGGGAGCTTCGACGAGCAGTACTTC. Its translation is CSVGITTGSFDEQYF.

This CDR3 reads CASSSLDRGETQYF. In DNA, the CDR3 is TGTGCCAGCAGTTCCCTGGACAGGGGAGAGACCCAGTACTTC. This chain joins TRBV27 and TRBJ2-5, with 9 bases identical to TRBD1. This CDR3 has 14 amino acids. In germline, CDR1 is MNHEY, CDR2 SMNVEV (reference sequence). V gave up 4 bases and J gave up 4 bases; unmatched junction bases: 4.

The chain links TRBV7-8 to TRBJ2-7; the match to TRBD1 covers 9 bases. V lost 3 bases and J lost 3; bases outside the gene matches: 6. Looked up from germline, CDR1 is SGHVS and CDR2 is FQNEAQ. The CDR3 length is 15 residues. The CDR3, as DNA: TGTGCCAGCAGCTTCTCCGGACAGGGGTACTACGAGCAGTACTTC. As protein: CASSFSGQGYYEQYF.

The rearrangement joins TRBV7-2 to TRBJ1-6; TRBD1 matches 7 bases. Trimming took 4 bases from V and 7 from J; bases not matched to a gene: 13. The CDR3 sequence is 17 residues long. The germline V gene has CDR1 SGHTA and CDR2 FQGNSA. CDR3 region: CASSSGGTGTANSPLHF. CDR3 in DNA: TGTGCCAGCAGCTCTGGCGGGACCGGGACAGCGAATTCACCCCTCCACTTT.

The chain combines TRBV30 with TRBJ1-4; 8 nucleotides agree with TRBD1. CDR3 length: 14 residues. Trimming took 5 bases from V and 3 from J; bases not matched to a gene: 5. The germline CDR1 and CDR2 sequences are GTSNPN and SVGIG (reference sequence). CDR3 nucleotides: TGTGCCTGGGACCTGACAGGGGCTAATGAAAAACTGTTTTTT. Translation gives CAWDLTGANEKLFF.

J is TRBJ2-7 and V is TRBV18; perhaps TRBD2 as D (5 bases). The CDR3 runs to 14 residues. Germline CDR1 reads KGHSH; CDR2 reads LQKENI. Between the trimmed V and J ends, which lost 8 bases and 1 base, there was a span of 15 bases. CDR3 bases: TGTGCCAGCACCATTCGGGAACAGTCCTACGAGCAGTACTTC. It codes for CASTIREQSYEQYF.

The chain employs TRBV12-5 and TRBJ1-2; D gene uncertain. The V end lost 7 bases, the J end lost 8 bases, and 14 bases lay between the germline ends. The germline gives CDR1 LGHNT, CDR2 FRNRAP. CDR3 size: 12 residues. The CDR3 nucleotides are TGTGCTAGTGCCCTGGGTCTGGAGGGCTACACCTTC. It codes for CASALGLEGYTF.